The clone carrying this T cell receptor (beta chain) has only one observation. The antigen is undetermined. The data originate from a study of shared clonotypes between healthy human individuals. Findings and limits, study-wide: Compared with clonotypes that all four donors shared, non-shared clonotypes had lower generation probabilities.

Sequencing was performed with immunoSEQ multiplex PCR; in TCRdb, only in-frame clones are kept and a portion is missing. The profile shows 850,000 to 1,200,000 clones, around four fifths of them singletons. The CDR3 runs to 15 residues. The germline V gene encodes CDR1 SGHTA and CDR2 FQGNSA. V shed 5 bases, J shed 3 bases, and the junction held 6 bases outside the gene matches. Every donor was a Caucasian adult from Nashville, Tennessee. V and J are TRBV7-2 and TRBJ2-1; 8 bases are shared with TRBD2. This clonotype was obtained from a man between 18 and 29 years old in good health. Sample: memory CD4+ T cells sorted from blood. As to subset: CD45RA-negative fraction. The CDR3 nucleotides are TGTGCCAGCAGCCCAAGCGGGAGTGACTACAATGAGCAGTTCTTC. Translated, it gives CASSPSGSDYNEQFF.